The rows below give T cell receptor beta chains drawn from one sample of a study of T cell responses to AZD1222 COVID-19 vaccine. The data were produced by immunoSEQ multiplex PCR, yet TCRdb's version contains in-frame clones alone and is incomplete. Of 140,000 to 150,000 clones listed, just over 90% are singletons. Sample: peripheral blood, taken on day 0 of MenACWY control vaccination. The receptor set was obtained from an adult in good health. Each CDR3 is given with its conserved first and last residue. Each record gives: J gene, V gene, D gene, clone size, CDR3 DNA, CDR3 protein. A D gene is named only where the DNA matches it firmly. Where a row states a size, it is once, few, many or the class of an expanded clone; other rows omit it.

>TRBJ2-2|TRBV19|TRBD2|NA
TGTGCCAGTAGTGGGCCGAGCGGGAGAACCGGGGAGCTGTTTTTT
CASSGPSGRTGELFF
>TRBJ2-7|TRBV2|NA|NA
TGTGCCAGCAGTGGAGTCCCCTACGAGCAGTACTTC
CASSGVPYEQYF
>TRBJ1-1|TRBV6-5|TRBD1|NA
TGTGCCAGCAGGGACAGGGGTAGGTACACTGAAGCTTTCTTT
CASRDRGRYTEAFF
>TRBJ1-2|TRBV5-5|NA|NA
TGTGCCAGCAGCTTGATCCCATTAGTATCGGGTGGCTACACCTTC
CASSLIPLVSGGYTF
>TRBJ1-5|TRBV27|TRBD1|NA
TGTGCCAGCAGCAATCCCCAGGGGGCCCAGCATTTT
CASSNPQGAQHF
>TRBJ2-1|TRBV24-1|TRBD2|NA
TGTGCCACCAGTGATCGGACTAGCGGCTCCTACAATGAGCAGTTCTTC
CATSDRTSGSYNEQFF
>TRBJ1-2|TRBV7-9|NA|NA
TGTGCCAGCAGCTTAATTCGGGGGATCGTTAACTATGGCTACACCTTC
CASSLIRGIVNYGYTF
>TRBJ1-2|TRBV19|NA|NA
TGTGCCAGTAGTATAGGGCAGGGCTATGGCTACACCTTC
CASSIGQGYGYTF
>TRBJ1-1|TRBV15|NA|NA
TGTGCCACCAGCAGAGGGTTGGAAGGGGGGAATACTGAAGCTTTCTTT
CATSRGLEGGNTEAFF
>TRBJ2-1|TRBV4-2|NA|once
TGTGCCAGCAGCCAGGGGGGACAGCCGGGTGAGCAGTTCTTC
CASSQGGQPGEQFF
>TRBJ2-3|TRBV9|TRBD2|NA
TGTGCCAGCAGCATTGGACTAGACCCAGATACGCAGTATTTT
CASSIGLDPDTQYF
>TRBJ2-3|TRBV5-1|NA|NA
TGCGCCAGCAGCTCGGGTCTGAGAGGACCTACAGATACGCAGTATTTT
CASSSGLRGPTDTQYF
>TRBJ2-2|TRBV7-3|NA|few
TGTGCCAGCAGCTTATGGGGGGCCAACACCGGGGAGCTGTTTTTT
CASSLWGANTGELFF
>TRBJ1-4|TRBV4-1|NA|NA
TGCGCCAGCAGCCAAGATGGACGGTATAATGAAAAACTGTTTTTT
CASSQDGRYNEKLFF
>TRBJ1-4|TRBV29-1|NA|NA
TGCAGCGTTGAGGCAGGGTACGATGAAAAACTGTTTTTT
CSVEAGYDEKLFF
>TRBJ1-2|TRBV27|NA|once
TGTGCCAGCAGTGTAACAGGGCTCAACTATGGCTACACCTTC
CASSVTGLNYGYTF
>TRBJ1-2|TRBV10-3|NA|NA
TGTGCCATCAGTGAAATGCAGGGGTTAGGCTACACCTTC
CAISEMQGLGYTF
>TRBJ1-4|TRBV2|NA|NA
TGTGCCAGCAGTATAACAGGGAGTGGAGAAAAACTGTTTTTT
CASSITGSGEKLFF
>TRBJ2-1|TRBV5-1|TRBD2|NA
TGCGCCAGCAGCTTGGGGACTAGCGGGGGGGCCGATGAGCAGTTCTTC
CASSLGTSGGADEQFF
>TRBJ2-5|TRBV11-3|TRBD2|NA
TGTGCCAGCAGCTTCGCTAGCGGCCCAGAATGGACCCAGTACTTC
CASSFASGPEWTQYF
>TRBJ1-5|TRBV19|NA|once
TGTGCCAGTAGTCCTCGACCAGGGGAGAGAAATCAGCCCCAGCATTTT
CASSPRPGERNQPQHF
>TRBJ2-3|TRBV28|TRBD2|NA
TGTGCCAGCAGTTCTGGGACTAGCGGGACTTTGAATACGCAGTATTTT
CASSSGTSGTLNTQYF
>TRBJ1-3|TRBV2|NA|NA
TGTGCCAGCAGTGAAGGGAACTCTGGAAACACCATATATTTT
CASSEGNSGNTIYF
>TRBJ1-5|TRBV18|TRBD1|NA
TGTGCCAGCTCACAACGACAGGGGGCTAATAGCAATCAGCCCCAGCATTTT
CASSQRQGANSNQPQHF
>TRBJ2-1|TRBV7-3|NA|NA
TGTGCCAGCACCCACACCGGGAGAACTGTGAATGAGCAGTTCTTC
CASTHTGRTVNEQFF
>TRBJ1-2|TRBV9|NA|NA
TGTGCCAGCAGCGTAGGAGACCCTCTTGGGAGCACCTTC
CASSVGDPLGSTF
>TRBJ1-4|TRBV28|NA|NA
TGTGCCAGCAGTTTGGGGGGGGCTAATGAAAAACTGTTTTTT
CASSLGGANEKLFF
>TRBJ1-1|TRBV14|NA|NA
TGTGCCAGCAGCCTTAGTTTGAACACTGAAGCTTTCTTT
CASSLSLNTEAFF
>TRBJ1-4|TRBV5-5|NA|NA
TGTGCCAGCAGCTCCCACGATGGTGAAAAACTGTTTTTT
CASSSHDGEKLFF
>TRBJ1-5|TRBV10-3|TRBD1|NA
TGTGCCATCAGTGAGTCACAGGGGGCAGGTCAGCCCCAGCATTTT
CAISESQGAGQPQHF
>TRBJ2-5|TRBV29-1|NA|once
TGCAGCGTCCTCAGAGGAGAGACCCAGTACTTC
CSVLRGETQYF
>TRBJ2-2|TRBV10-3|TRBD2|NA
TGTGCCATCAGGCCAGGGCGGGGGTTGAACACCGGGGAGCTGTTTTTT
CAIRPGRGLNTGELFF
>TRBJ2-5|TRBV11-1|NA|NA
TGTGCCAGCAGCCCGACGGGGGAGACCCAGTACTTC
CASSPTGETQYF
>TRBJ1-2|TRBV5-4|TRBD1|NA
TGTGCCAGCAGCTTGGCGACAGGGGGAGGTTCGGGCTATGGCTACACCTTC
CASSLATGGGSGYGYTF
>TRBJ1-5|TRBV28|NA|NA
TGTGCCAGCAGTTTAGGAGGTGTGAGCAATCAGCCCCAGCATTTT
CASSLGGVSNQPQHF
>TRBJ1-6|TRBV6-5|NA|NA
TGTGCCAGCTGGCCTTCACCCCTCCACTTT
CASWPSPLHF
>TRBJ2-2|TRBV28|TRBD1|NA
TGTGCCGGACAGGCGAACGCCGGGGAGCTGTTTTTT
CAGQANAGELFF
>TRBJ2-2|TRBV12-5|NA|NA
TGTGCTAGTGAGAAAGGGTCCGGGGAGCTGTTTTTT
CASEKGSGELFF
>TRBJ1-1|TRBV18|NA|NA
TGTGCCAGCTCACCGCGGAGTGTGGACACTGAAGCTTTCTTT
CASSPRSVDTEAFF
>TRBJ2-2|TRBV7-9|TRBD1|NA
TGTGCCAGCAGCGGACAGGGGGCCGGGGAGCTGTTTTTT
CASSGQGAGELFF
>TRBJ2-3|TRBV5-4|TRBD1|NA
TGTGCCAGCAGAACTGGAGACAGGGGTACAGATACGCAGTATTTT
CASRTGDRGTDTQYF
>TRBJ1-2|TRBV5-1|NA|NA
TGCGCCAGCAGCTTGGTATCGGGGCAGGGATACTATGGCTACACCTTC
CASSLVSGQGYYGYTF
>TRBJ1-1|TRBV7-7|TRBD1|NA
TGTGCTAGCAGCCGCGACAGGGGTGTGGACACTGAAGCTTTCTTT
CASSRDRGVDTEAFF
>TRBJ1-5|TRBV5-1|NA|NA
TGCGCCAGCAGACCCGACAGGAGCTATAGCAATCAGCCCCAGCATTTT
CASRPDRSYSNQPQHF
>TRBJ1-4|TRBV19|NA|NA
TGTGCCAGTAGTATAGGAGTCGGCAGGGTGAATGAAAAACTGTTTTTT
CASSIGVGRVNEKLFF
>TRBJ1-2|TRBV7-9|NA|NA
TGTGCCAGCAGCTTAGGGACAGCTATGAGCTATGGCTACACCTTC
CASSLGTAMSYGYTF
>TRBJ2-7|TRBV7-2|NA|NA
TGTGCCAGCAGCCCATGGGCGACGAAATCCTACGAGCAGTACTTC
CASSPWATKSYEQYF
>TRBJ2-2|TRBV28|TRBD2|once
TGTGCCAGCAGTTTTTCTGGACTAGCCATCGGTAAAGGACTGTTTTTT
CASSFSGLAIGKGLFF
>TRBJ1-1|TRBV4-1|NA|NA
TGCGCCAGCAGCGGACAAGGCGGGGGGAGTTACGCTGAAGCTTTCTTT
CASSGQGGGSYAEAFF
>TRBJ1-6|TRBV7-8|NA|once
TGTGCCAGCAGCTTAGCGGCCGGGCGGGATTCACCCCTCCACTTT
CASSLAAGRDSPLHF
>TRBJ2-1|TRBV19|NA|NA
TGTGCCAGTAGTCCTTCGATACGGTTAAGCTCCTACAATGAGCAGTTCTTC
CASSPSIRLSSYNEQFF
>TRBJ1-3|TRBV3-1/TRBV3-2|NA|NA
TGTGCCAGCAGCCAAGGGGGACAAAGTTTTTCAAGCTCTGGAAACACCATATATTTT
CASSQGGQSFSSSGNTIYF
>TRBJ1-1|TRBV5-6|NA|NA
TGTGCCAGCAGCTTTTCTAGTAGAGGTACTGAAGCTTTCTTT
CASSFSSRGTEAFF
>TRBJ2-5|TRBV5-1|TRBD1|NA
TGCGCCAGCAGCCCGGGACAGGGGGCTTATGGGGAGACCCAGTACTTC
CASSPGQGAYGETQYF